This T cell receptor beta chain emerged from a study of blood T cell repertoires in COVID-19. The overall study: The origin of the acute and convalescent COVID-19 samples was the United States, Italy and Spain. Sources were T cells, B-cell-depleted T cells, or PBMCs; the material itself was cDNA or gDNA.

The V and J ends lost 6 bases and 1 base respectively, with 12 bases between them. This CDR3 is 14 amino acids long. Per the germline V gene, CDR1 is WSHSY and CDR2 is SAAADI. Per the original methods: Amplification of reference gene primers was used by the study to estimate nucleated cell counts. Using immunoSEQ multiplex PCR, the repertoire was profiled, and TCRdb retains in-frame clones only, with some absent. Clone size and the V and J calls come from that table; the DNA yielded D and trimming. The sample has about 480,000 clones; around nine tenths are singletons. The sequence was obtained from a woman in her 40s who had recovered from COVID-19. The specimen was PBMCs or T cells enriched from blood (not recorded which). The V call is TRBV10-2, the J call TRBJ1-1; possible D gene TRBD1, 6 bases. Here the CDR3 reads CASSNDRRNTEAFF. The CDR3 nucleotides read TGCGCCAGCAGCAACGACAGGAGGAACACTGAAGCTTTCTTT.